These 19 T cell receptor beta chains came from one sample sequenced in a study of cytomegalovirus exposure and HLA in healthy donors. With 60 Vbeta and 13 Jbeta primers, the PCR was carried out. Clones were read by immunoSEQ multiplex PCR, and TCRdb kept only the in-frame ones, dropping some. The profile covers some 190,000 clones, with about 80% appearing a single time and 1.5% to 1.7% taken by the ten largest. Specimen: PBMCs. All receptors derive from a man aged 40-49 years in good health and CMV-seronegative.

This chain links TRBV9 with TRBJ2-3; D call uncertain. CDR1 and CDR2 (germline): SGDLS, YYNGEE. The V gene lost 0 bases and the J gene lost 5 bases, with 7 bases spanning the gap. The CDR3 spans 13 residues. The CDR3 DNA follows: TGTGCCAGCAGCGTAGCTACCGGAGATACGCAGTATTTT. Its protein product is CASSVATGDTQYF.

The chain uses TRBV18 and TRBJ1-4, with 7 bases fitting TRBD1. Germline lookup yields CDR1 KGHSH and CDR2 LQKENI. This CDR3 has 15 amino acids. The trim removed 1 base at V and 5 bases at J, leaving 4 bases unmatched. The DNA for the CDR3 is TGTGCCAGCTCACCACAAACGGACAGGAATGAAAAACTGTTTTTT. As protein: CASSPQTDRNEKLFF.

The CDR3 DNA reads as TGTGCCAGCAGTTGGAGCGGAGTGGATACGCAGTATTTT. Translated, it gives CASSWSGVDTQYF. The genes are TRBV27 and TRBJ2-3; a possible D gene is TRBD2 (5 bases). This CDR3 spans 13 amino acids. Per the germline V gene, CDR1 is MNHEY and CDR2 is SMNVEV (reference sequence). The V gene lost 4 bases and the J gene lost 6 bases, with 11 bases spanning the gap.

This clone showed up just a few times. CDR3 residues: CASRSTGGAGEQYF. The CDR3 bases are TGTGCCAGCAGGTCTACGGGGGGGGCGGGCGAGCAGTACTTC. This chain links TRBV7-3 with TRBJ2-7, with 8 bases aligning to TRBD2. V gave up 6 bases and J gave up 6 bases; unmatched junction bases: 10. The CDR3 sequence is 14 residues long. Looked up from germline, CDR1 is SGHTA and CDR2 is FQGTGA.

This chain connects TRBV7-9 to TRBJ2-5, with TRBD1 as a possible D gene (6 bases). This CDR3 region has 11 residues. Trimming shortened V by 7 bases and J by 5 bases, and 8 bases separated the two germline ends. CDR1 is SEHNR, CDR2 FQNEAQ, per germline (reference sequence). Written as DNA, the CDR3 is TGTGCCAGCACCCAGGGGGAGACCCAGTACTTC. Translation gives CASTQGETQYF.

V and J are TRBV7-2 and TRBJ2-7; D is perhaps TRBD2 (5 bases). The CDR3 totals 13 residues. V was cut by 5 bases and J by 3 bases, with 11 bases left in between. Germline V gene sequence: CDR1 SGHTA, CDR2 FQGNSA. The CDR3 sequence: CASSPERNYEQYF. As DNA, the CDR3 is TGTGCCAGCAGCCCTGAGCGGAACTACGAGCAGTACTTC.

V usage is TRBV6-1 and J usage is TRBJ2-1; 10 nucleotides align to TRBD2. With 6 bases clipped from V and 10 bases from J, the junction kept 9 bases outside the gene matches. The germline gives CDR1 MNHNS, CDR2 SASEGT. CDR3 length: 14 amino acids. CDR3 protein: CASSPSGRAREQFF. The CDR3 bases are TGTGCCAGCAGCCCAAGCGGGAGGGCCAGGGAGCAGTTCTTC.

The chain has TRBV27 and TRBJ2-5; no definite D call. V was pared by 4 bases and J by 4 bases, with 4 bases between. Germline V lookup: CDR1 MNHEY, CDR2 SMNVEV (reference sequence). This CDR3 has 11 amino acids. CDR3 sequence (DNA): TGTGCCAGCAGTTCGGGAGAGACCCAGTACTTC. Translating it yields CASSSGETQYF.

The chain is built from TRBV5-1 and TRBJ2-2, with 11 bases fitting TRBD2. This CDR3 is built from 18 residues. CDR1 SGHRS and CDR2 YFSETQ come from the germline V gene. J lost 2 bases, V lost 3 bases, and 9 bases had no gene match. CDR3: CASSSGGLAGGNTGELFF. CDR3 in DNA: TGCGCCAGCAGCTCCGGAGGGCTAGCGGGGGGTAACACCGGGGAGCTGTTTTTT.

CDR3: CASSSQGTGYGYTF. DNA of the CDR3: TGTGCCAGCAGTTCTCAGGGAACGGGCTATGGCTACACCTTC. The V call is TRBV28, the J call TRBJ1-2; the D gene is possibly TRBD1 (5 bases). Germline assignment: CDR1 MDHEN and CDR2 SYDVKM. The CDR3 is 14 residues long. The V end was cut by 4 bases, the J end by 4 bases, with 13 bases between.

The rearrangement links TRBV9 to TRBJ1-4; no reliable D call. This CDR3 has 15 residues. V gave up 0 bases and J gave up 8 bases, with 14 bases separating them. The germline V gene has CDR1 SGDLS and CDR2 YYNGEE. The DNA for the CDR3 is TGTGCCAGCAGCGTAGGGCGAGGAGGTGGCGAAAAACTGTTTTTT. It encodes CASSVGRGGGEKLFF.

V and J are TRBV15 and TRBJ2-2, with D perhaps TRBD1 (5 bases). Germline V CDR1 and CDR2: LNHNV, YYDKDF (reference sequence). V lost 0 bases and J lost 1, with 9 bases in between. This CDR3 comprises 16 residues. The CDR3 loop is CATSRDQGRNTGELFF. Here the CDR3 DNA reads TGTGCCACCAGCAGAGATCAGGGCAGGAACACCGGGGAGCTGTTTTTT. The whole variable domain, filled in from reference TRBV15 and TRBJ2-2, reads DAMVIQNPRYQVTQFGKPVTLSCSQTLNHNVMYWYQQKSSQAPKLLFHYYDKDFNNEADTPDNFQSRRPNTSFCFLDIRSPGLGDTAMYLCATSRDQGRNTGELFFGEGSRLTVL.

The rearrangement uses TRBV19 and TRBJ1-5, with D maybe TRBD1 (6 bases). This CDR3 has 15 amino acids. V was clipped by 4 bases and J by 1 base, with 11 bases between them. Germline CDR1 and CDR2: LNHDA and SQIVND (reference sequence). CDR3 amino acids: CASSTRRGSNQPQHF. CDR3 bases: TGTGCCAGTAGTACCCGCAGGGGCAGCAATCAGCCCCAGCATTTT. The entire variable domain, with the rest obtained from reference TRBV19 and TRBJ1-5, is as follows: DGGITQSPKYLFRKEGQNVTLSCEQNLNHDAMYWYRQDPGQGLRLIYYSQIVNDFQKGDIAEGYSVSREKKESFPLTVTSAQKNPTAFYLCASSTRRGSNQPQHFGDGTRLSIL.

The CDR3 is CASSLGAADTQYF. The DNA for the CDR3 is TGCGCCAGCAGCCTGGGGGCTGCAGATACGCAGTATTTT. The V gene is TRBV5-1, the J gene TRBJ2-3; D is perhaps TRBD1 (6 bases). V lost 4 bases to trimming and J lost 4 bases, with 10 bases between them. The CDR3 runs 13 residues. Germline loops: CDR1 SGHRS, CDR2 YFSETQ.

For the CDR3, the DNA is TGTGCCAGCAGTTACCCGGGGGGCCGCGAGCAGTACTTC. Amino acid sequence: CASSYPGGREQYF. V and J are TRBV6-6 and TRBJ2-7, with D maybe TRBD2 (7 bases). CDR1 and CDR2 (germline): MNHNY, SVGAGI (reference sequence). V gave up 2 bases and J gave up 6 bases, with 11 bases separating them. This CDR3 contains 13 residues.

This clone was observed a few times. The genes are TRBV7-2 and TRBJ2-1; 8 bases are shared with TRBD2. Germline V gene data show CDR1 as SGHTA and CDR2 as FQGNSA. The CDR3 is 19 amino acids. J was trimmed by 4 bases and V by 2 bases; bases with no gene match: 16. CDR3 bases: TGTGCCAGCAGCTTAAGGGCTCCGGGCGGGGGGACCCGATACAATGAGCAGTTCTTC. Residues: CASSLRAPGGGTRYNEQFF.

CDR3 protein: CAWTTLSSYNSPLHF. CDR3 in DNA: TGTGCCTGGACAACCCTCAGCTCCTATAATTCACCCCTCCACTTT. The rearrangement uses TRBV30 and TRBJ1-6, with D unclear. CDR3 length: 15 amino acids. Trimming shortened V by 4 bases and J by 0 bases, and 10 bases separated the two germline ends. Germline CDR1 GTSNPN, CDR2 SVGIG (reference sequence).

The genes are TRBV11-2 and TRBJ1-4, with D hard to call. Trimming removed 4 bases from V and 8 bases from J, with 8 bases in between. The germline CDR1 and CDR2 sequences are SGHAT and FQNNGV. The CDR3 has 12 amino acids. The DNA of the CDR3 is TGTGCCAGCAGCTATTTCCGGGAAAAACTGTTTTTT. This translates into CASSYFREKLFF.

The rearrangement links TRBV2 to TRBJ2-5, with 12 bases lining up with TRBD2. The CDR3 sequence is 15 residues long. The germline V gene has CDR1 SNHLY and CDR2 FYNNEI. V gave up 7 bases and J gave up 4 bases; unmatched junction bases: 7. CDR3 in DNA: TGTGCCAGCAAGGATACTAGCGGGGGGTCAGAGACCCAGTACTTC. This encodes CASKDTSGGSETQYF.